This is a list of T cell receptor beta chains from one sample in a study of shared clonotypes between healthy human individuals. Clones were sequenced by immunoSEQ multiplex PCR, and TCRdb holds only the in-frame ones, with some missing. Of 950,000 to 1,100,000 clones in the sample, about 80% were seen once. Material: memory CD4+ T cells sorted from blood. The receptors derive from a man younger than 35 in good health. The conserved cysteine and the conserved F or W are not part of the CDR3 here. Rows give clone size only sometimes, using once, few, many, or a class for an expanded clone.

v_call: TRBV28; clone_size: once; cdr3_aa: ASVAYGSGTGGSPLH
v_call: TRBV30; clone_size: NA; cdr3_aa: AWSVRAGYT
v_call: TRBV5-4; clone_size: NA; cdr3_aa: ASSNDQETQY
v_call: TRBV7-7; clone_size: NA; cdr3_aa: ASSLSSARTDTQY
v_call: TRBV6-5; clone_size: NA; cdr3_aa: ASRYRGAEMNTEAF
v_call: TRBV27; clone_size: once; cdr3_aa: ASTPLGGGTGELF
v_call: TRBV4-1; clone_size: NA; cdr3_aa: AITDEQY
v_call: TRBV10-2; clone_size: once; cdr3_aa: ASSPGLESYEQY
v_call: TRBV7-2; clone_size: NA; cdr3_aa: ASSLGGSNEKLF
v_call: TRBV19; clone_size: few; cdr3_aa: ASSMLVSSGNTIY
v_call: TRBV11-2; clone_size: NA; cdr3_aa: ASSLDGLREKLF
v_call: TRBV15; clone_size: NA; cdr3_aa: AASSLGGPQETQY
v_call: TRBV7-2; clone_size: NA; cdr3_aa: ASSFQQGRDEQY
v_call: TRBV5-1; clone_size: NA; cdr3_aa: ASSLGSGDEKLF
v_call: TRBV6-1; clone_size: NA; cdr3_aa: ASSELGQRTDTQY